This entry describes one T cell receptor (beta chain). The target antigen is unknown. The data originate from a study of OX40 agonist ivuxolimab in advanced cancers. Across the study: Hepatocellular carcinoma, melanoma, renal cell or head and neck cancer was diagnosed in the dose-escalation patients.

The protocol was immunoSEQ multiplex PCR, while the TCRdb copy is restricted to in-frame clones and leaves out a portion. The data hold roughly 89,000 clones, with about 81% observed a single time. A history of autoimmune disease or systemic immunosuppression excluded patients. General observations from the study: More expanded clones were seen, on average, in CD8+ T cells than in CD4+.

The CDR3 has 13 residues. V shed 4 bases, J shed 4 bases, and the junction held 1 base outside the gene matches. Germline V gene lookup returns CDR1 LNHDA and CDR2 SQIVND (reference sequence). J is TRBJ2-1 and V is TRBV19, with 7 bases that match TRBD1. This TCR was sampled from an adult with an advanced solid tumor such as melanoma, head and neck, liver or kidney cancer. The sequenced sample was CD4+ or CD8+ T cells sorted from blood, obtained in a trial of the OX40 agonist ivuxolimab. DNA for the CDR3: TGTGCCAGTAGTAGGGGACAGTACAATGAGCAGTTCTTC. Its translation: CASSRGQYNEQFF.